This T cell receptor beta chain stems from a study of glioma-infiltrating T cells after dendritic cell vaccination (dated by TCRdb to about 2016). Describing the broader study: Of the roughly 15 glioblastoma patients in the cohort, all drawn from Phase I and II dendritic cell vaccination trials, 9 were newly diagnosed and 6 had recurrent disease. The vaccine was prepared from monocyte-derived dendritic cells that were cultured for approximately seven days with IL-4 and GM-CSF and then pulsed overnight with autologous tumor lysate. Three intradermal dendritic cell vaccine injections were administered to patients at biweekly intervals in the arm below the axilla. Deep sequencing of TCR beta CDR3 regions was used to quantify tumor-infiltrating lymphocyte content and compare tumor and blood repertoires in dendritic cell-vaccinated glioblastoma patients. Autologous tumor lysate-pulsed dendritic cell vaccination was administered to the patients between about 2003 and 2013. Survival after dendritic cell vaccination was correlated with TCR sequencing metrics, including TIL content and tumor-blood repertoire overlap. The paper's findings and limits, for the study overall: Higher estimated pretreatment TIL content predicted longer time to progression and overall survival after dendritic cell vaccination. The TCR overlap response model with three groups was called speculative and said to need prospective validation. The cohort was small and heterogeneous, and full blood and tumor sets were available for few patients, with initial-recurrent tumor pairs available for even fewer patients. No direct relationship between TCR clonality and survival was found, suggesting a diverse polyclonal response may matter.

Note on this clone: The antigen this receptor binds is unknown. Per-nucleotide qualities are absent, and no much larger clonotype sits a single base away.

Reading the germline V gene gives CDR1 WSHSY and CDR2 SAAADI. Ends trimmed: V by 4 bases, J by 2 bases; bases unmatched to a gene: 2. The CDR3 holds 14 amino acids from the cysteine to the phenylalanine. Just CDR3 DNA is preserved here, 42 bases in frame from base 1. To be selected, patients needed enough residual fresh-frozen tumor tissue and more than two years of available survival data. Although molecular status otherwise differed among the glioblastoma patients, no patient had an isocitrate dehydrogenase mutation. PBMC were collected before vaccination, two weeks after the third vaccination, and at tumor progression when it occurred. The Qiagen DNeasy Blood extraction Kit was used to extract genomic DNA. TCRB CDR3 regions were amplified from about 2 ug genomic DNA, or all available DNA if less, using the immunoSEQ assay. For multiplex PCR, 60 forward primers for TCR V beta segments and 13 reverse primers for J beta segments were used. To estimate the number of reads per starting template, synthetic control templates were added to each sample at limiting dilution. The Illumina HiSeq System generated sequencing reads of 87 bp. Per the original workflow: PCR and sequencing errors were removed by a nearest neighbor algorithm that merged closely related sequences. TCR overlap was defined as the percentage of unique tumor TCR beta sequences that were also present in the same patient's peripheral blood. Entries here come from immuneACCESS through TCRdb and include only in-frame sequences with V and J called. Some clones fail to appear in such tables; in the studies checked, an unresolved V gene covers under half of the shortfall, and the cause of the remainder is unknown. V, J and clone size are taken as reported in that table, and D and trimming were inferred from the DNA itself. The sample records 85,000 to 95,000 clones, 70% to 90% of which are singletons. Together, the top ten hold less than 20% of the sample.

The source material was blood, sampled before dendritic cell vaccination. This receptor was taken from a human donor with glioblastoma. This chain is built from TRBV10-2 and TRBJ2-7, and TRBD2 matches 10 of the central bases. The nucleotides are TGCGCCAGCAGTGGGACTAGCGGACCCTACGAGCAGTACTTC. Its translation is CASSGTSGPYEQYF.